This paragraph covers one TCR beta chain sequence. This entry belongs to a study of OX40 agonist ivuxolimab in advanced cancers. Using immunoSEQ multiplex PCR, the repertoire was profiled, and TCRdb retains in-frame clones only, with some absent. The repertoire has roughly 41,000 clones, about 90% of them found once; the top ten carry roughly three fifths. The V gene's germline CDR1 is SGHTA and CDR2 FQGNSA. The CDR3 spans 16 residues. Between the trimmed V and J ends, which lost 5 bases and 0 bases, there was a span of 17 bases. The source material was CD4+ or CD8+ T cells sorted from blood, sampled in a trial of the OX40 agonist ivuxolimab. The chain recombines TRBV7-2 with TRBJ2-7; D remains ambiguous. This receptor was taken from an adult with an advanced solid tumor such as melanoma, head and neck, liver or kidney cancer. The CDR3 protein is CASSPTIAHSSYEQYF. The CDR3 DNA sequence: TGTGCCAGCAGCCCGACAATAGCCCATAGCTCCTACGAGCAGTACTTC.